This is a list of T cell receptor beta chains from one sample in a study of cytomegalovirus exposure and HLA in healthy donors. Using immunoSEQ multiplex PCR, the repertoire was profiled, and TCRdb retains in-frame clones only, with some absent. The top ten hold 2.4% of the sample, which has around 140,000 clones, 64% seen once. The specimen sequenced was PBMCs. These receptors all come from a woman in her thirties or forties in good health and CMV-seronegative. Both conserved end residues are part of each CDR3. Each record gives: CDR3 protein, V gene, J gene.

CASKGQVIGELFF,TRBV6-1,TRBJ2-2
CASSLSGPLGEKLFF,TRBV28,TRBJ1-4
CAWAVGGNTGELFF,TRBV30,TRBJ2-2
CASSSRGENTGELFF,TRBV7-9,TRBJ2-2
CASSLGQGSGYTEAFF,TRBV7-9,TRBJ1-1
CATSREVQAFSSYNEQFF,TRBV15,TRBJ2-1
CASSLKMGQGVQSNTGELFF,TRBV5-1,TRBJ2-2
CASSLAGGHDTQYF,TRBV7-9,TRBJ2-3
CASSPTGDSIHEQYF,TRBV6-4,TRBJ2-7
CASSFRGSYNSPLHF,TRBV5-6,TRBJ1-6
CASATTGGTEAFF,TRBV28,TRBJ1-1
CASSLEGDEQYF,TRBV13,TRBJ2-7
CASSRNNRGLTNEKLFF,TRBV7-9,TRBJ1-4
CASSKTSGGSGELFF,TRBV7-2,TRBJ2-2
CASSSPLAGGLNEQFF,TRBV7-9,TRBJ2-1
CASSEAAGGLTEAFF,TRBV2,TRBJ1-1
CASTLGAFNYGYTF,TRBV5-6,TRBJ1-2
CASTRLAGDAYNEQFF,TRBV5-1,TRBJ2-1
CASSSIAGDRYEQYF,TRBV7-6,TRBJ2-7
CASSQDRGTRNEKLFF,TRBV4-2,TRBJ1-4
CASSPTQGGYTF,TRBV7-2,TRBJ1-2
CASSEALTGPSGNTIYF,TRBV6-1,TRBJ1-3
CASSMLDASYNEQFF,TRBV19,TRBJ2-1
CASSLMGTTDTQYF,TRBV7-2,TRBJ2-3
CACSRDIREAFF,TRBV30,TRBJ1-1
CASSKHRGHLNYGYTF,TRBV21-1,TRBJ1-2
CASSTPKRQGGGYTF,TRBV28,TRBJ1-2
CASSPALQGARGRGEQFF,TRBV7-2,TRBJ2-1
CASSLRGSYEQYF,TRBV11-2,TRBJ2-7
CASSILAGALTGELFF,TRBV7-6,TRBJ2-2
CAWSQGNGLEKLFF,TRBV30,TRBJ1-4
CACRGQDSPLHF,TRBV30,TRBJ1-6
CASSFDDYYEQYF,TRBV5-4,TRBJ2-7
CAFSWSSYNEQFF,TRBV30,TRBJ2-1
CASSLEWPASYGYTF,TRBV5-1,TRBJ1-2
CASSVGGGSEQFF,TRBV9,TRBJ2-1
CASSLDRANSYEQYF,TRBV28,TRBJ2-7
CASSLEQLYNEQFF,TRBV5-1,TRBJ2-1
CSVLPGGQETQYF,TRBV29-1,TRBJ2-5
CASSHTGATNEKLFF,TRBV28,TRBJ1-4
CASSQARDRGNEKLFF,TRBV4-3,TRBJ1-4
CASSSTGLENEKLFF,TRBV5-1,TRBJ1-4
CAISRTGTRTEAFF,TRBV10-3,TRBJ1-1
CASSVYSGANEQYF,TRBV6-1,TRBJ2-7